This entry lists 5 T cell receptor beta chains sequenced from one sample in a study of T cells expressing NK-cell markers. TCRdb reprocessed the 5' RACE reads; each CDR3 protein has one entry and no DNA is given. This table lists roughly 350,000 distinct CDR3 sequences. Sequencing was carried out using blood T cells: a sorted CD56 or NKG2C T cell subset, CD4+ or CD8+ T cells, or bulk PBMC T cells (not recorded which). Receptors were obtained from a man aged 18 to 69 in good health.

This chain connects TRBV10-3 to TRBJ2-5; with no DNA, the TCRdb D assignment of TRBD1 cannot be verified. This CDR3 spans 14 amino acids. Germline loops: CDR1 ENHRY, CDR2 SYGVKD. The CDR3 reads CAIRAGATQETQYF.

This chain joins TRBV6-1 and TRBJ2-3; TCRdb's D call of TRBD1 is untestable without DNA. CDR1 is MNHNS, CDR2 SASEGT, per germline. CDR3 length: 15 amino acids. CDR3 region: CASRMIRGSGDTQYF.

The J gene is TRBJ2-7, the V gene TRBV2; no DNA is available, so the TRBD1 call from TCRdb remains unchecked. The CDR3 consists of 14 residues. The germline V gene encodes CDR1 SNHLY and CDR2 FYNNEI. The CDR3 loop reads CASMMRGLSYEQYF. The full variable domain, rest sourced from reference TRBV2 and TRBJ2-7, is EPEVTQTPSHQVTQMGQEVILRCVPISNHLYFYWYRQILGQKVEFLVSFYNNEISEKSEIFDDQFSVERPDGSNFTLKIRSTKLEDSAMYFCASMMRGLSYEQYFGPGTRLTVT.

V is TRBV6-1 and J is TRBJ1-4; TCRdb calls TRBD1, which cannot be checked without DNA. From germline, CDR1 is MNHNS and CDR2 SASEGT. The CDR3 is 14 amino acids. The CDR3 is CASKPGTAPEKLFF.

The gene calls are TRBV24-1 and TRBJ1-2; with no DNA, the TCRdb D assignment of TRBD1 cannot be verified. The CDR3 is 13 amino acids. Germline values: CDR1 KGHDR, CDR2 SFDVKD. CDR3 sequence reads: CATGSDRAGGYTF.